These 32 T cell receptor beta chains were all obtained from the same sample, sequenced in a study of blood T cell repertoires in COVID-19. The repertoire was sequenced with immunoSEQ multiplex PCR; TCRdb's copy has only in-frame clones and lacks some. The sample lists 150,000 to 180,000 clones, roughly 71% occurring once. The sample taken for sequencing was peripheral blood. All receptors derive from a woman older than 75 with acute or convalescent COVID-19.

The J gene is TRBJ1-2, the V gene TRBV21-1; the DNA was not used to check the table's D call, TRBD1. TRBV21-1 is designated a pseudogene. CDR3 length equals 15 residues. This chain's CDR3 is CASSRRQGFGYGYTF. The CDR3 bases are TGTGCCAGCAGCAGGAGACAGGGTTTCGGCTATGGCTACACCTTC.

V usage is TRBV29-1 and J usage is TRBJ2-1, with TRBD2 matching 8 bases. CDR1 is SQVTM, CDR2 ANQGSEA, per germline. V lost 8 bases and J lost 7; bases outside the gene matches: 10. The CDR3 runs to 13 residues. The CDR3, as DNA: TGCAGCACAACGCCGGGGGGGGATAATGAGCAGTTCTTC. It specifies CSTTPGGDNEQFF.

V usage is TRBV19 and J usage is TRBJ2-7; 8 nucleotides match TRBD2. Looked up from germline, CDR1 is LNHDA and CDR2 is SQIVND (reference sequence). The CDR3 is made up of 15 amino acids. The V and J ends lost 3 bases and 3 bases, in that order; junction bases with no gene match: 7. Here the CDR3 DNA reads TGTGCCAGTAGTATGTGGGGGAGCGGGAGCTACGAGCAGTACTTC. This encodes CASSMWGSGSYEQYF.

The CDR3 DNA sequence: TGTGCCAGTAGAAGGCCCGGGACAGGGACCACCGGGGAGCTGTTTTTT. Residues: CASRRPGTGTTGELFF. The chain carries TRBV19 and TRBJ2-2, with 9 positions matching TRBD1. CDR1 is LNHDA and CDR2 is SQIVND in the germline V gene (reference sequence). This CDR3 is 16 amino acids long. The V segment lost 6 bases and the J segment 4 bases; nucleotides outside the gene matches: 9.

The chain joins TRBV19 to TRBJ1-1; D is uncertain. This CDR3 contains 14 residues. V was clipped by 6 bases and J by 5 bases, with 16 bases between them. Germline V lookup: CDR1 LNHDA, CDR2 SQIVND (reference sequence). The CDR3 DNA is TGTGCCAGTAGGGTAGGGTTCACGGGGACTGAAGCTTTCTTT. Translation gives CASRVGFTGTEAFF.

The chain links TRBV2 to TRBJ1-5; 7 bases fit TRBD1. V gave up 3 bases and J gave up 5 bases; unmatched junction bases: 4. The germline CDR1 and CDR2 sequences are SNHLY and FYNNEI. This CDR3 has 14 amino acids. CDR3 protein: CASSESTGDQPQHF. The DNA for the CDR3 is TGTGCCAGCAGTGAGAGTACAGGGGATCAGCCCCAGCATTTT. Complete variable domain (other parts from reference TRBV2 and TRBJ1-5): EPEVTQTPSHQVTQMGQEVILRCVPISNHLYFYWYRQILGQKVEFLVSFYNNEISEKSEIFDDQFSVERPDGSNFTLKIRSTKLEDSAMYFCASSESTGDQPQHFGDGTRLSIL.

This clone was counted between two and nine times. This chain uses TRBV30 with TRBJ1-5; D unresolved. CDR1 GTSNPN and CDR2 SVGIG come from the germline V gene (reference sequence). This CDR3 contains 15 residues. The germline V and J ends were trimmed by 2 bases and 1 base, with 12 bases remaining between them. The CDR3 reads CAWSYSPRSNQPQHF. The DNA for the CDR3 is TGTGCCTGGAGTTATTCCCCCAGAAGCAATCAGCCCCAGCATTTT.

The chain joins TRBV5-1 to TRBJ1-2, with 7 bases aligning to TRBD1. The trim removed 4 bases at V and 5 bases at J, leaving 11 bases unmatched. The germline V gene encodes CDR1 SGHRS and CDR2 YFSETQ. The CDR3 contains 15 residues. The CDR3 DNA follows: TGCGCCAGCAGCGCTTCGACAGGGATGGGGTATGGCTACACCTTC. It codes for CASSASTGMGYGYTF.

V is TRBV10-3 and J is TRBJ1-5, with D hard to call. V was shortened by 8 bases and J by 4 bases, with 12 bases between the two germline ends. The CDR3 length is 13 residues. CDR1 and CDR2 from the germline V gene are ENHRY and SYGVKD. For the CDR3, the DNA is TGTGCCATCTCCGCCGGTCCGAATCAGCCCCAGCATTTT. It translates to CAISAGPNQPQHF.

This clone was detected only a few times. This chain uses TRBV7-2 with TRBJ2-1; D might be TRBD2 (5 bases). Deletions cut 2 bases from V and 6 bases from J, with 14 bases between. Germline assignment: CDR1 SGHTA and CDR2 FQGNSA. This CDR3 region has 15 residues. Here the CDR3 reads CASSLHGVAGNEQFF. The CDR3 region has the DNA TGTGCCAGCAGCTTACACGGGGTTGCGGGCAATGAGCAGTTCTTC.

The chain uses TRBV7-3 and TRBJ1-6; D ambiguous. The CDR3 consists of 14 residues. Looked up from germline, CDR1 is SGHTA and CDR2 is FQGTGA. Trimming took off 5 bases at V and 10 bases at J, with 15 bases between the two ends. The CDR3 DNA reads TGTGCCAGCAGCGCAAGCGGGGAGGACTCACCCCTCCACTTT. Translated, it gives CASSASGEDSPLHF. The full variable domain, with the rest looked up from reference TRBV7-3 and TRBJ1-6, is GAGVSQTPSNKVTEKGKYVELRCDPISGHTALYWYRQSLGQGPEFLIYFQGTGAADDSGLPNDRFFAVRPEGSVSTLKIQRTERGDSAVYLCASSASGEDSPLHFGNGTRLTVT.

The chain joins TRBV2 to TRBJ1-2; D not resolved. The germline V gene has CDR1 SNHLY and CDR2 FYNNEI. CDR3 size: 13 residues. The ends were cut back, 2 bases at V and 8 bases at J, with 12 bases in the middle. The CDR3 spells CASSESHAGGYTF. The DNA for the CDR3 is TGTGCCAGCAGTGAAAGCCACGCGGGCGGCTACACCTTC.

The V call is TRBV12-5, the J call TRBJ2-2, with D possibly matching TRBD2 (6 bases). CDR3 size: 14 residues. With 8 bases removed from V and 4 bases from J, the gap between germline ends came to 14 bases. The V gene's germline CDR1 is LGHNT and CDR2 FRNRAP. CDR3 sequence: CASLSRRGTGELFF. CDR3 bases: TGTGCTAGTCTATCAAGGCGGGGCACCGGGGAGCTGTTTTTT.

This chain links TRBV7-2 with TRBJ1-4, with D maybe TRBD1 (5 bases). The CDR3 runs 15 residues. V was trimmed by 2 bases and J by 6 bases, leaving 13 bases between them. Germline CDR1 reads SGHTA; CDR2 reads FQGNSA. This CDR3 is CASSLQTASHEKLFF. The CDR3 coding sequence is TGTGCCAGCAGCTTACAGACAGCGTCGCATGAAAAACTGTTTTTT. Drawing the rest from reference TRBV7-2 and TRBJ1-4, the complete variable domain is GAGVSQSPSNKVTEKGKDVELRCDPISGHTALYWYRQSLGQGLEFLIYFQGNSAPDKSGLPSDRFSAERTGGSVSTLTIQRTQQEDSAVYLCASSLQTASHEKLFFGSGTQLSVL.

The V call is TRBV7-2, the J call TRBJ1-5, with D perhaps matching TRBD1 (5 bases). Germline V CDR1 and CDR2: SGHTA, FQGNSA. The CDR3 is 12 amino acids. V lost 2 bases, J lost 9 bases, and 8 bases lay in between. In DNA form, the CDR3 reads TGTGCCAGCAGCTTAAGGGACTCGCCCCAGCATTTT. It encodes CASSLRDSPQHF.

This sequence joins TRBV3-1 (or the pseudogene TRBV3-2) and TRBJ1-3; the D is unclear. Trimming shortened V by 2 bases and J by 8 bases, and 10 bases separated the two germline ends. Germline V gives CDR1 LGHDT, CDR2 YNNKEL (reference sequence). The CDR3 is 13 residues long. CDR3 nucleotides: TGTGCCAGCAGCCAAAAGGGAGTGGACACCATATATTTT. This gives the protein CASSQKGVDTIYF.

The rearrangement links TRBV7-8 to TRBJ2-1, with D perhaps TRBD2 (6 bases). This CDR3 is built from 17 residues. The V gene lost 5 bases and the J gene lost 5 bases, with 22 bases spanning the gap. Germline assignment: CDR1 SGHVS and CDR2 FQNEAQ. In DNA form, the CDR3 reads TGTGCCAGCAGCCCCATGTTCGGGCGGGACGAGGACAATGAGCAGTTCTTC. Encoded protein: CASSPMFGRDEDNEQFF.

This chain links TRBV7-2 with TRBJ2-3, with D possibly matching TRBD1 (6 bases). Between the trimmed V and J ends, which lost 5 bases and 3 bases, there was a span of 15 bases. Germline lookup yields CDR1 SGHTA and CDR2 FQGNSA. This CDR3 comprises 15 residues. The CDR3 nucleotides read TGTGCCAGCAGCCTTCAGACAGGAGAAACAGATACGCAGTATTTT. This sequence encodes CASSLQTGETDTQYF.

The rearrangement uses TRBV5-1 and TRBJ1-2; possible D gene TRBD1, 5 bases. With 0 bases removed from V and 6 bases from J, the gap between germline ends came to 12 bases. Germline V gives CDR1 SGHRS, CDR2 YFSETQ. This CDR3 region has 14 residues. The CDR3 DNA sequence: TGCGCCAGCAGCTTGGCTCAGGGTTACGATGGCTACACCTTC. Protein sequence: CASSLAQGYDGYTF. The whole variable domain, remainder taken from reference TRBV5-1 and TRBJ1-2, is KAGVTQTPRYLIKTRGQQVTLSCSPISGHRSVSWYQQTPGQGLQFLFEYFSETQRNKGNFPGRFSGRQFSNSRSEMNVSTLELGDSALYLCASSLAQGYDGYTFGSGTRLTVV.

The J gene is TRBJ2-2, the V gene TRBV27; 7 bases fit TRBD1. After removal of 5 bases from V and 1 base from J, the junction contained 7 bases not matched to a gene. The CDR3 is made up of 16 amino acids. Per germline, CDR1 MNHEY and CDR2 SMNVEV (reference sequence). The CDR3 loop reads CASSGQVGRNTGELFF. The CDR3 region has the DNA TGTGCCAGCAGTGGACAGGTCGGCAGGAACACCGGGGAGCTGTTTTTT.

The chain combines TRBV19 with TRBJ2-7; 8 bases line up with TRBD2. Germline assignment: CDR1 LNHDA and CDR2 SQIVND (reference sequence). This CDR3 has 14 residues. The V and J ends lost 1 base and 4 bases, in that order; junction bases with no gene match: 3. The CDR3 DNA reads TGTGCCAGTAGTATAGGACTAGCGTGGTACGAGCAGTACTTC. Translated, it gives CASSIGLAWYEQYF.

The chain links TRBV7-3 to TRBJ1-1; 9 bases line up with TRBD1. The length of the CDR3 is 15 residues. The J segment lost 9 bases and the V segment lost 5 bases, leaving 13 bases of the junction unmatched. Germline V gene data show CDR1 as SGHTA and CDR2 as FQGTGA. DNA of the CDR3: TGTGCCAGCAGCCCACACCCTGACAGGGGGGTGAAAGCTTTCTTT. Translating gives CASSPHPDRGVKAFF.

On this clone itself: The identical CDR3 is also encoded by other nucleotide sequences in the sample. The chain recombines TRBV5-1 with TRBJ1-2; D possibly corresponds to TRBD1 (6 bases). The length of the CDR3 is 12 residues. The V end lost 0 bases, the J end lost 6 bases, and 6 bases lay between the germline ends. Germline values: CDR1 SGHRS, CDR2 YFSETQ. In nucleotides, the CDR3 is TGCGCCAGCAGCTTGGACAGGGATGGCTACACCTTC. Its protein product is CASSLDRDGYTF.

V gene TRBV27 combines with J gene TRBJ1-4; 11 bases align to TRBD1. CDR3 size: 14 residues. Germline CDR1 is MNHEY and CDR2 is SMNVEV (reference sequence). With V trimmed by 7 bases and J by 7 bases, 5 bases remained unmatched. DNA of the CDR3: TGTGCCAGCAAAAGGACAGGGGGCGTTGAAAAACTGTTTTTT. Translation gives CASKRTGGVEKLFF.

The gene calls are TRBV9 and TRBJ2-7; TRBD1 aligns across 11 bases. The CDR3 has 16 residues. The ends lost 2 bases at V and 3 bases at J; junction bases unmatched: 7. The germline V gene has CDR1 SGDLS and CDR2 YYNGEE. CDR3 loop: CASSVTTGQGDYEQYF. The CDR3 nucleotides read TGTGCCAGCAGCGTTACCACGGGACAGGGGGACTACGAGCAGTACTTC.

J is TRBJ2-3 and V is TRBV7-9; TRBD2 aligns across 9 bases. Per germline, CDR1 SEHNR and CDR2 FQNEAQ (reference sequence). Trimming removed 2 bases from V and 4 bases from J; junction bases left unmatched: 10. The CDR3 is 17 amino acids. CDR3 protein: CASSLMSGGGASDTQYF. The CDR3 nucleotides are TGTGCCAGCAGCTTAATGTCGGGCGGGGGGGCCTCAGATACGCAGTATTTT.

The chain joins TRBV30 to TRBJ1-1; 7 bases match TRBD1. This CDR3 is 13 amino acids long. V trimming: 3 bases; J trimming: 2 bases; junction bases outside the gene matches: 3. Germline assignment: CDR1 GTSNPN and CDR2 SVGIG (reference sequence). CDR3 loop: CAWRQGHNTEAFF. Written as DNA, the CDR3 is TGTGCCTGGAGACAGGGGCACAACACTGAAGCTTTCTTT.

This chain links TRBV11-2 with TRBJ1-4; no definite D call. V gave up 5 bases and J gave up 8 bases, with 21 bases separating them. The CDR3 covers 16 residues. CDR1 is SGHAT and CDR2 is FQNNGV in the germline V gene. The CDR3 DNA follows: TGTGCCAGCAGCAGAGTTGTTTCGAGTCTGTACGAAAAACTGTTTTTT. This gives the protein CASSRVVSSLYEKLFF.

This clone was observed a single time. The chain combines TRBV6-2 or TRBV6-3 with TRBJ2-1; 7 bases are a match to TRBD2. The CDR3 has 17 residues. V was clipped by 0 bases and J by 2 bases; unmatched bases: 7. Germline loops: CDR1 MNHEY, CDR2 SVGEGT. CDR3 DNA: TGTGCCAGCAGTTACTCCCATGGGGGGGGAACCTACAATGAGCAGTTCTTC. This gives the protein CASSYSHGGGTYNEQFF.

The CDR3 nucleotides are TGTGCCAGCAGCTTGGGTCAGGGATTAACCGGGGAGCTGTTTTTT. Its translation is CASSLGQGLTGELFF. The V gene is TRBV5-6, the J gene TRBJ2-2; D possibly corresponds to TRBD1 (5 bases). Deletions cut 0 bases from V and 5 bases from J, with 11 bases between. CDR3 size: 15 residues. Germline values: CDR1 SGHDT, CDR2 YYEEEE.

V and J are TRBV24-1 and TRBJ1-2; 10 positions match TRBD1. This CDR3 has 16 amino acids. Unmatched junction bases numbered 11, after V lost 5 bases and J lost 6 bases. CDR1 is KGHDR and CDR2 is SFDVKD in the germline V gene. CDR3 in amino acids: CATSVGTGVDLHGYTF. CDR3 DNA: TGTGCCACCAGTGTCGGGACAGGGGTGGACCTACATGGCTACACCTTC.

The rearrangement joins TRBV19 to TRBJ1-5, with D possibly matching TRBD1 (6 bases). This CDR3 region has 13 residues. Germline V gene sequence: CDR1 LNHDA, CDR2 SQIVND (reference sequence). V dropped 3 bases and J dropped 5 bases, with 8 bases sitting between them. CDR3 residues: CASSMGGHQPQHF. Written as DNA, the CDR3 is TGTGCCAGTAGTATGGGGGGGCATCAGCCCCAGCATTTT.